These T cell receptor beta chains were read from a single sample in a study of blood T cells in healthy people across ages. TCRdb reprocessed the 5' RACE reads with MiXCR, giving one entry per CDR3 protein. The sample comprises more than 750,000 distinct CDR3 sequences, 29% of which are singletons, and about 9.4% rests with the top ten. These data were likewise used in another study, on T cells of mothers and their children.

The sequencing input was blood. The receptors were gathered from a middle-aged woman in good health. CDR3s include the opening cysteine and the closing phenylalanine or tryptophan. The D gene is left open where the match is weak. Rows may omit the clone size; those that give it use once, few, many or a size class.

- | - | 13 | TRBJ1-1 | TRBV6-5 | TGTGCCAGCAGCCGGAACCTTAACACTGAAGCTTTCTTT | CASSRNLNTEAFF
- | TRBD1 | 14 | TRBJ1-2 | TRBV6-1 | TGTGCCAGCAGTGAAGAGGGGACAGGAGCTGGCTACACCTTC | CASSEEGTGAGYTF
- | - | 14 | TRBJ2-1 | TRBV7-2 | TGTGCCAACAGCTCCCCTTTACGATCTGGGGAGCAGTTCTTC | CANSSPLRSGEQFF
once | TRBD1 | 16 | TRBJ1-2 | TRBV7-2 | TGTGCCAGCAGCTCCCGGGGACAGGGGGCGACGGGTGGCTACACCTTC | CASSSRGQGATGGYTF
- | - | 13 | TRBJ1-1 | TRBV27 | TGTGCCAGCGCACGACAAATGAACACTGAAGCTTTCTTT | CASARQMNTEAFF
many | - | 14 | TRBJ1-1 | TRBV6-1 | TGTGCCAGCAGTGAAGCGGGTCCGATCACTGAAGCTTTCTTT | CASSEAGPITEAFF
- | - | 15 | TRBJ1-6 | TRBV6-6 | TGTGCCAGCAGGGAATCCGGGACGACATCCATGGCCCTCCACTTT | CASRESGTTSMALHF
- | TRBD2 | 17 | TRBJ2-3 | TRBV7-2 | TGTGCCAGCAGCTTAGGACTAGCGGGGGGGCCGGCAGATACGCAGTATTTT | CASSLGLAGGPADTQYF
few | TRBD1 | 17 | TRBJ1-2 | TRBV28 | TGTGCCAGCAGTTCGCACAGGACAGGGGGAACGGCGTATGGCTACACCTTC | CASSSHRTGGTAYGYTF
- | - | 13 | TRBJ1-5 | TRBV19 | TGTGCCAGTAGTTGGCAGGGTAAGCAGCCCCAGCATTTT | CASSWQGKQPQHF
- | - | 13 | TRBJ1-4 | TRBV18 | TGTGCCAGCTCACTACGGCTTAATGAAAAACTGTTTTTT | CASSLRLNEKLFF
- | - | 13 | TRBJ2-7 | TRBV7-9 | TGTGCCAGCAGTTCGACAGCTTCCTACGAGCAGTACTTC | CASSSTASYEQYF
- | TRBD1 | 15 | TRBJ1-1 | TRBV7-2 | TGTGCCAGCAGGATCCAGGGGGCGTTGAACACTGAAGCTTTCTTT | CASRIQGALNTEAFF
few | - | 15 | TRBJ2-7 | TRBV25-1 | TGTGCCAGCAGTGCCTCGCGGAGGCCAACCTACGAGCAGTACTTC | CASSASRRPTYEQYF
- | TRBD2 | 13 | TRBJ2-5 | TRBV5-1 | TGCGCCAGCAGCTCCCTAGCGGGGGGGACCGAGTACTTC | CASSSLAGGTEYF
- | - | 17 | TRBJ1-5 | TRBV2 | TGTGCCAGCAGTGAAGGAATTCTCCAGGGCGAAATCGGGACCCAGCATTTT | CASSEGILQGEIGTQHF
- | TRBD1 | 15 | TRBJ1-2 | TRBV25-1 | TGTGCCAGCAGTGATCGACAGGGGGGTCACTATGGCTACACCTTC | CASSDRQGGHYGYTF
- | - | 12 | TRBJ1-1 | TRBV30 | TGTGCCTGGACACGATCTAACACTGAAGCTTTCTTT | CAWTRSNTEAFF
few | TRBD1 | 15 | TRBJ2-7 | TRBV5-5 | TGTGCCAGCGGCATGACCGGGACAGGGACTTACGAGCAGTACTTC | CASGMTGTGTYEQYF
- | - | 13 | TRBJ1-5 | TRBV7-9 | TGTGCCAGCAGCGCTAAGGCGACCCTCGACCAGCATTTT | CASSAKATLDQHF
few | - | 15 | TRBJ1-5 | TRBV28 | TGTGCCAGCAGTTTTTCAGGAAAAGCCATAGGGCCCCAGCATTTT | CASSFSGKAIGPQHF
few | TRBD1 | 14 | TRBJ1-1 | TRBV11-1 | TGTGCCAGCACTCCTAGGGGGCGCGGCACTGAAGCTTTCTTT | CASTPRGRGTEAFF
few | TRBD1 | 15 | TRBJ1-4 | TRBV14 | TGTGCCAGCAGCCAGGACAGGGGAAGAGTGGAAAAACTGTTTTTT | CASSQDRGRVEKLFF
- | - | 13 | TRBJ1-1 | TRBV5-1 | TGCGCCAGCAGCTTTCCGGACAGAATTGAAGCTTTCTTT | CASSFPDRIEAFF
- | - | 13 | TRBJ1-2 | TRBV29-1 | TGCAGCGTTGAAGTGGAGATTAACTATGGCTACACCTTC | CSVEVEINYGYTF
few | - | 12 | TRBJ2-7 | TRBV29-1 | TGCAGCGTGGCAGTGACTGGTTACGAGCAGTACTTC | CSVAVTGYEQYF
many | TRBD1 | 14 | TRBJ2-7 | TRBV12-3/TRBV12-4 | TGTGCCAGCAACAAACGGGACAGTAACTACGAGCAGTACTTC | CASNKRDSNYEQYF
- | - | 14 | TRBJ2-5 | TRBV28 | TGTGCCAGCAGACCCGGGACACTAGGGGAGACCCAGTACTTC | CASRPGTLGETQYF
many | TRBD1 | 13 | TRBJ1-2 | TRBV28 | TGTGCCAGCAGTTCCGGGACAGCCAATTTTATCACCTTC | CASSSGTANFITF
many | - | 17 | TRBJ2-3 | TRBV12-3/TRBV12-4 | TGTGCCAGCAGTCCCGTGGACGGGGGAAAGGAGGTAGATACGCAGTATTTT | CASSPVDGGKEVDTQYF
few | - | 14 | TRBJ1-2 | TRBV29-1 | TGCAGCGTTGAAGTAGGAAGACGGAACTATGGCTACACCTTC | CSVEVGRRNYGYTF
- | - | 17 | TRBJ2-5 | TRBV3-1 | TGTGCCAGCAGCCAACCCCCACTAGTGGGGGGGCGTGAGACCCAGTACTTC | CASSQPPLVGGRETQYF
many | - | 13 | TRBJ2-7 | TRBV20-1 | TGCAGTGCTATCTCCGGCGGGATCTACGAGCAGTACTTC | CSAISGGIYEQYF
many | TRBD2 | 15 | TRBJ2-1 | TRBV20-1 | TGCAGTGCTAGAAGAGCGGGGGGTGCGGCAAATGAGCAGTTCTTC | CSARRAGGAANEQFF
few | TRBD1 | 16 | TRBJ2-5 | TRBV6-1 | TGTGCCAGCAGTGAAGAGTGGACAGGGTACCAAGAGACCCAGTACTTC | CASSEEWTGYQETQYF
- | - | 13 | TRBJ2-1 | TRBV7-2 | TGTGCCAGCAGCTTCAAGTATCGCGATGAGCAGTTCTTC | CASSFKYRDEQFF
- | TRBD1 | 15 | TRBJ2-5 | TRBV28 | TGTGCCAGCAGACCTAACAGGGGGCGCGACGAGACCCAGTACTTC | CASRPNRGRDETQYF
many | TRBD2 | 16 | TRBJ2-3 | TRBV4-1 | TGCGCCAGCAGCCAAGATGACAGCGGGGCCACAGATACGCAGTATTTT | CASSQDDSGATDTQYF
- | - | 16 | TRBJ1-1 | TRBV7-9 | TGTGCCAGCAGCTTAGTGAGGGAGTGGGGGGGCACTGAAGCTTTCTTT | CASSLVREWGGTEAFF
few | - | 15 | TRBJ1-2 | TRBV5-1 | TGCGCCAGCAGCCCAGGGACACTAGCTAACTATGGCTACACCTTC | CASSPGTLANYGYTF
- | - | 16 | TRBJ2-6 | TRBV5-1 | TGCGCCAGCAGGAAGACAGCTCCAACTGGGGCCAACGTCCGGACTTTC | CASRKTAPTGANVRTF
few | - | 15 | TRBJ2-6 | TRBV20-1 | TGCAGTGCTAGAGATCCCACCTCTGGGGCCAACGTCCTGACTTTC | CSARDPTSGANVLTF
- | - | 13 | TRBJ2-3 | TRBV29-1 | TGCAGCGTTCGTCACAGGGGCACAGATACGCAGTATTTT | CSVRHRGTDTQYF
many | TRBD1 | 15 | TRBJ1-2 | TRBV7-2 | TGTGCCAGCAGCACCGATTTGACAGGGAACTATGGCTACACCTTC | CASSTDLTGNYGYTF
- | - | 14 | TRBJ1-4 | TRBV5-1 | TGCGCCAGCGCCCGGGACGGTGGCTTTGAAAAACTGTTTTTT | CASARDGGFEKLFF
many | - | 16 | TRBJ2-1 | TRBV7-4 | TGTGCCAGCAGTTTATTCCGCCCTTGCTCCTACAATGAGCAGTTCTTC | CASSLFRPCSYNEQFF
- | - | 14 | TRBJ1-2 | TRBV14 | TGTGCCAGCAGCCAAGAAAGAACCCCGTATGGCTACACCTTC | CASSQERTPYGYTF
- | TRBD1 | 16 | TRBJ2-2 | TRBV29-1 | TGCAGCGCCTCCGGGACAGAGTTCGCGAACACCGGGGAGCTGTTTTTT | CSASGTEFANTGELFF
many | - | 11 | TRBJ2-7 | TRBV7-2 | TGTGCCAGCGGGCAGGCCTACGAGCAGTACTTC | CASGQAYEQYF
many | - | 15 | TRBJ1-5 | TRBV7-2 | TGTGCCAGCAGCTCGGTTGGCGGAAGCAATCAGCCCCAGCATTTT | CASSSVGGSNQPQHF
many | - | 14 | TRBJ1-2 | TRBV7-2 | TGTGCCAGCAGCTTAGCGGGGAGAGCCGGTGGCTACACCTTC | CASSLAGRAGGYTF
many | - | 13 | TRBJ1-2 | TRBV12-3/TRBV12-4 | TGTGCCAGCAGTTTAGGGGGACCATATGGCTACACCTTC | CASSLGGPYGYTF
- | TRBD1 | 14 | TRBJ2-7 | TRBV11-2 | TGTGCCGGCAGCTTGGGGGGACAGGGTTACGAGCAGTACTTC | CAGSLGGQGYEQYF
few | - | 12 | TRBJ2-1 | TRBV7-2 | TGTGCCAACAGCTTAGTTCGCAATGAGCAGTTCTTC | CANSLVRNEQFF
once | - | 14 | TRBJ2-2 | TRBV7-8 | TGTGCCAGCAGCGCGGGACAGTACACCGGGGAGCCGTTTTTT | CASSAGQYTGEPFF
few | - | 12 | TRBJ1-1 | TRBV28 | TGTGCCAGCAGTTTGCAGACAGGACAAGCTTTCTTT | CASSLQTGQAFF
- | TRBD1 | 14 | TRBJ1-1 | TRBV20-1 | TGCAGTGCTACCCCGGACAGGGTTAACACTGAAGCTTTCTTT | CSATPDRVNTEAFF
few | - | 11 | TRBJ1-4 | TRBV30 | TGTGCCTGGACCCAGGGGTCCCAACTGTTTTTT | CAWTQGSQLFF
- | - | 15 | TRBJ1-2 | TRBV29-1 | TGCAGCGTTGAGACCGCCGACGCCGAGGGCTATGGCTACACCTTC | CSVETADAEGYGYTF